These 18 T cell receptor beta chains originate from one sample sequenced in a study of glioma-infiltrating T cells. TCR alpha and beta CDR3 regions were amplified from RNA using iRepertoire nested multiplex PCR. MiXCR, run by TCRdb on the multiplex PCR reads, gives a single entry per CDR3 protein. The table records 300,000 to 450,000 distinct CDR3 sequences, 35% to 45% of them present only once. The specimen was glioma tissue, nonneoplastic brain tissue, or PBMCs (not recorded which). The receptor set was obtained from a human donor with low-grade glioma or glioblastoma, undergoing nonglioma brain surgery, or in good health (not recorded which).

This clonotype was found many times. The chain joins TRBV20-1 to TRBJ2-7; tentative D call: TRBD2 (5 bases). Germline V gene lookup returns CDR1 DFQATT and CDR2 SNEGSKA (reference sequence). The CDR3 sequence is 13 residues long. The ends were cut back, 1 base at V and 3 bases at J, with 10 bases in the middle. CDR3 nucleotides: TGCAGTGCTAGAGGTCAGGAGGACTACGAGCAGTACTTC. Translated, it gives CSARGQEDYEQYF.

This clonotype was picked up many times. V and J are TRBV20-1 and TRBJ1-5, with TRBD1 matching over 7 bases. Trimming removed 5 bases from V and 3 bases from J; junction bases left unmatched: 4. Germline V gene sequence: CDR1 DFQATT, CDR2 SNEGSKA (reference sequence). CDR3 length equals 13 residues. The CDR3: CSALTGANQPQHF. CDR3 DNA sequence: TGCAGTGCTCTAACAGGGGCCAATCAGCCCCAGCATTTT.

The chain joins TRBV28 to TRBJ1-1, with 7 bases aligning to TRBD1. The CDR3 has 15 residues. J was trimmed by 2 bases and V by 7 bases; bases with no gene match: 10. The V gene's germline CDR1 is MDHEN and CDR2 SYDVKM. The CDR3 here is CASTSGGGDNTEAFF. The CDR3, as DNA: TGTGCCAGCACCTCGGGAGGGGGCGATAACACTGAAGCTTTCTTT.

In this sample, this clonotype turned up a few times. The gene calls are TRBV10-3 and TRBJ2-1, with no clear D. The CDR3 runs 14 residues. The germline V gene encodes CDR1 ENHRY and CDR2 SYGVKD. The germline V and J ends were trimmed by 10 bases and 0 bases, with 13 bases remaining between them. This chain's CDR3 is CATGRAVSYNEQFF. The CDR3 DNA is TGTGCCACCGGTCGGGCAGTCTCCTACAATGAGCAGTTCTTC.

Comment on this clonotype: A much larger clone lies a single base off, so this may be a read error. This sequence joins TRBV27 and TRBJ2-3, with 8 bases matching TRBD2. The CDR3 consists of 16 residues. Germline-derived CDR1 and CDR2 are MNHEY and SMNVEV (reference sequence). Trimming removed 6 bases from V and 4 bases from J; junction bases left unmatched: 12. The CDR3 sequence: CASRALPLAGSDTQYF. As DNA, the CDR3 is TGTGCCAGCAGGGCCCTCCCCCTAGCGGGCTCAGATACGCAGTATTTT.

V and J are TRBV28 and TRBJ1-2, with TRBD1 matching over 10 bases. Looked up from germline, CDR1 is MDHEN and CDR2 is SYDVKM. Unmatched junction bases numbered 8, after V lost 6 bases and J lost 7 bases. The CDR3 is 14 residues long. CDR3 sequence reads: CASSRLGQGLGYTF. CDR3 bases: TGTGCCAGCAGCCGATTGGGACAGGGGCTTGGCTACACCTTC.

Many counts were recorded for this clonotype. This rearrangement joins TRBV6-1 to TRBJ2-7; 7 bases fit TRBD2. V lost 10 bases and J lost 1; bases outside the gene matches: 4. Germline loops: CDR1 MNHNS, CDR2 SASEGT. This CDR3 contains 12 residues. In nucleotides, the CDR3 is TGTGCCACCAGGACTAGTTCCTACGAGCAGTACTTC. It encodes CATRTSSYEQYF.

The chain employs TRBV4-1 and TRBJ2-7; the match to TRBD2 covers 11 bases. Germline loops: CDR1 MGHRA, CDR2 YSYEKL. The CDR3 has 16 residues. Unmatched junction bases numbered 5, after V lost 2 bases and J lost 2 bases. DNA of the CDR3: TGCGCCAGCAGCCAACTGCCGGGACTAGCGGCCTACGAGCAGTACTTC. Encoded protein: CASSQLPGLAAYEQYF.

This clonotype showed up just a few times. The chain is built from TRBV4-3 and TRBJ2-7; possibly TRBD1 for D (5 bases). Trimming removed 4 bases from V and 2 bases from J, with 12 bases in between. The CDR3 totals 14 residues. CDR1 and CDR2 from the germline V gene are LGHNA and YSLEER. The CDR3 loop is CASSPGHKPYEQYF. The CDR3 region has the DNA TGCGCCAGCAGCCCTGGACATAAGCCCTACGAGCAGTACTTC.

With respect to this clonotype: A junction boundary mismatches the germline segment, possibly from a read error. The rearrangement links TRBV6-5 to TRBJ2-1; unclear D gene. From germline, CDR1 is MNHEY and CDR2 SVGAGI. The CDR3 runs to 14 residues. CDR3 in amino acids: CASRPVGSYNGQFF. In nucleotides, the CDR3 is TGTGCCAGCAGGCCCGTGGGCTCCTACAATGGGCAGTTCTTC.

On this clonotype itself: This may be a read error, as it is one base from a much larger clone. The gene calls are TRBV6-1 and TRBJ2-1, with a possible D match to TRBD1 (6 bases). The CDR3 contains 18 residues. Germline-derived CDR1 and CDR2 are MNHNS and SASEGT. The CDR3 region has the DNA TGTGCCAGCAGTCCCGACCTAACGGACAGCCTATACTACAATGAGCAGTCCTTC. It specifies CASSPDLTDSLYYNEQSF.

This clonotype was recorded many times. This rearrangement joins TRBV20-1 to TRBJ2-3; 10 bases are shared with TRBD2. Germline CDR1 is DFQATT and CDR2 is SNEGSKA (reference sequence). The CDR3 runs to 16 residues. The J segment lost 1 base and the V segment lost 0 bases, leaving 4 bases of the junction unmatched. The CDR3 spells CSARDPGTSGTDTQYF. As DNA, the CDR3 is TGCAGTGCTAGAGATCCCGGGACTAGCGGCACAGATACGCAGTATTTT.

About this clonotype itself: A read error may be the cause here, since a much bigger clone is one base away. The rearrangement links TRBV29-1 to TRBJ1-1; 7 bases agree with TRBD1. Germline V gives CDR1 SQVTM, CDR2 ANQGSEA. Germline trimming cut 3 bases from V and 12 bases from J; bases unmatched to any gene: 7. The CDR3 is 11 amino acids. The CDR3 reads CSVEDRQSSFF. In nucleotides, the CDR3 is TGCAGCGTTGAGGACAGGCAGTCATCTTTCTTT.

This clonotype was observed a single time. A read error may explain this, as a much larger clone is one base away. The chain joins TRBV7-2 to TRBJ2-5; TRBD2 is a possible D gene (5 bases). Trimming pared 6 bases from V and 12 bases from J, leaving 17 bases between. In germline, CDR1 is SGHTA, CDR2 FQGNSA. The CDR3 runs to 12 residues. The CDR3 reads CASSLEERTKYF. CDR3 nucleotide sequence: TGTGCCAGCAGTTTGGAGGAGCGTACCAAGTACTTC.

About this clonotype itself: No conserved phenylalanine or tryptophan is present at the end of the CDR3, so a read error is the likely explanation. The chain joins TRBV19 to TRBJ2-2; tentatively, D is TRBD1 or TRBD2 (5 bases each). Trimming took 6 bases from V and 2 from J, leaving 13 bases between them. Per the germline V gene, CDR1 is LNHDA and CDR2 is SQIVND (reference sequence). The CDR3 totals 15 residues. The CDR3 coding sequence is TGTGCCAGTAGGATCGGGACCCTCAACACCGGGGAGCTGTTTTCT. This translates into CASRIGTLNTGELFS.

With regard to this clonotype: Given a much more abundant clone one base away, this may be a read error. The J gene is TRBJ2-2, the V gene TRBV6-1; the D is unclear. CDR3 length: 12 amino acids. The V end lost 7 bases, the J end lost 3 bases, and 6 bases lay between the germline ends. Germline values: CDR1 MNHNS, CDR2 SASEGT. The CDR3 DNA follows: TGTGCCAGCACCAAGGACACCGGGGAGCTGTTTTTT. This encodes CASTKDTGELFF.

Points on this clonotype: Just one base apart from a much larger clone, this may be a read error. This chain connects TRBV4-1 to TRBJ2-3; the D gene is possibly TRBD1 (5 bases). V gave up 1 base and J gave up 5 bases, with 16 bases separating them. This CDR3 spans 16 amino acids. The germline gives CDR1 MGHRA, CDR2 YSYEKL. CDR3 residues: CASSQGWQGVQDTQYF. The CDR3 DNA follows: TGCGCCAGCAGCCAAGGATGGCAGGGTGTTCAAGATACGCAGTATTTT.

In its sample, this clonotype was seen a few times. The chain employs TRBV7-2 and TRBJ2-1, with 8 bases that match TRBD2. V lost 2 bases and J lost 9; bases outside the gene matches: 12. The V gene's germline CDR1 is SGHTA and CDR2 FQGNSA. The CDR3 runs 16 residues. This chain's CDR3 is CASSLLFGAGVSEQFF. The DNA of the CDR3 is TGTGCCAGCAGCTTATTATTTGGAGCGGGAGTTAGTGAGCAGTTCTTC. Drawing the rest from reference TRBV7-2 and TRBJ2-1, the complete variable domain is GAGVSQSPSNKVTEKGKDVELRCDPISGHTALYWYRQSLGQGLEFLIYFQGNSAPDKSGLPSDRFSAERTGGSVSTLTIQRTQQEDSAVYLCASSLLFGAGVSEQFFGPGTRLTVL.